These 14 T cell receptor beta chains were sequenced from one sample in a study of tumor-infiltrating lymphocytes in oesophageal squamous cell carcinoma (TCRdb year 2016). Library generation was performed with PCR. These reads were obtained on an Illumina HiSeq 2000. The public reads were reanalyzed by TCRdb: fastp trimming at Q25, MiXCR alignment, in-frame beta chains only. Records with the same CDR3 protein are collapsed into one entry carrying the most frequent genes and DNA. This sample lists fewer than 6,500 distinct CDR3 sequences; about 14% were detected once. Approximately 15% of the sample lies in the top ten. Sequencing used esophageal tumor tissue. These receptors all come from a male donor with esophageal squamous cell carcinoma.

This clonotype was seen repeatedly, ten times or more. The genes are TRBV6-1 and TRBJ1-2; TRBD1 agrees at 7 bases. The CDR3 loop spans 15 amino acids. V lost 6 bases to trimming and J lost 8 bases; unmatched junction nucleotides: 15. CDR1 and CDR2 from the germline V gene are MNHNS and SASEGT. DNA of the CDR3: TGTGCCAGCAGCTCCACCGGGACAGATTGGGGGGGCTACACCTTC. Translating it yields CASSSTGTDWGGYTF.

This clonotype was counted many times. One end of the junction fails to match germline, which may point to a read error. The CDR3 loop reads CASSTRAGQLFF. As DNA, the CDR3 is TGTGCCAGTAGTACCCGGGCCGGGCAGCTGTTTTTT. The chain recombines TRBV19 with TRBJ2-2; no firm D call. CDR1 is LNHDA and CDR2 is SQIVND in the germline V gene (reference sequence). This CDR3 has 12 amino acids.

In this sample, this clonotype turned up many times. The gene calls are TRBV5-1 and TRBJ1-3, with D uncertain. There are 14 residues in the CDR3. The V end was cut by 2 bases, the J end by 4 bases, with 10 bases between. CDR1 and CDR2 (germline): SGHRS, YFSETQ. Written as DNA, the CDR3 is TGCGCCAGCAGCTTCTCCGAGGCGGGAAACACCATATATTTT. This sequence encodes CASSFSEAGNTIYF.

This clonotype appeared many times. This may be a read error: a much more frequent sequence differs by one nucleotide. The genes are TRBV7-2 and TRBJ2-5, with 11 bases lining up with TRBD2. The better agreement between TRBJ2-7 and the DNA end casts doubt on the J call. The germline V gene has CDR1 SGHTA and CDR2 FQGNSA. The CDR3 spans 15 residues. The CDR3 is CASSLLLAGGREQYF. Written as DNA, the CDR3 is TGTGCCAGCAGCTTATTGTTAGCGGGGGGGCGCGAGCAGTACTTC.

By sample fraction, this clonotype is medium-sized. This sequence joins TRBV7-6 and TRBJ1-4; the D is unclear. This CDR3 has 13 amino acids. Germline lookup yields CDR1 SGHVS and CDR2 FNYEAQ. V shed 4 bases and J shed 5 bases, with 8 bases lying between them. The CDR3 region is CASSSGLNEKLFF. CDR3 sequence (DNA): TGTGCCAGCAGCTCAGGTCTGAATGAAAAACTGTTTTTT.

The CDR3 sequence is CASSQEGLAGELFF. CDR3 nucleotide sequence: TGTGCCAGCAGCCAAGAGGGGTTGGCCGGGGAGCTGTTTTTT. The gene calls are TRBV4-2 and TRBJ2-2, with no clear D. The CDR3 has 14 amino acids. Germline lookup yields CDR1 LGHNA and CDR2 YNFKEQ. With 0 bases removed from V and 6 bases from J, the gap between germline ends came to 8 bases.

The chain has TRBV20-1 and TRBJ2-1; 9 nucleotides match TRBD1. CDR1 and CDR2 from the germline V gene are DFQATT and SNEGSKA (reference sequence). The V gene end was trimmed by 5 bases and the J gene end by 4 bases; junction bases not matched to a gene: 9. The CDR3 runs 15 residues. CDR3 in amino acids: CSALPPGQGYNEQFF. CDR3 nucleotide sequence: TGCAGTGCTCTGCCACCGGGACAGGGATACAATGAGCAGTTCTTC.

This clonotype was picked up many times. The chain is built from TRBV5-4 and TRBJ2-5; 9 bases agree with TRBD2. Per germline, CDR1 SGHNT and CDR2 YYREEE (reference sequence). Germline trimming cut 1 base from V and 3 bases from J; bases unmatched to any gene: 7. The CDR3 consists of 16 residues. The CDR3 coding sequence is TGTGCCAGCAGCTTGACGGCGGGGGGGCCTAAAGAGACCCAGTACTTC. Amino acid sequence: CASSLTAGGPKETQYF.

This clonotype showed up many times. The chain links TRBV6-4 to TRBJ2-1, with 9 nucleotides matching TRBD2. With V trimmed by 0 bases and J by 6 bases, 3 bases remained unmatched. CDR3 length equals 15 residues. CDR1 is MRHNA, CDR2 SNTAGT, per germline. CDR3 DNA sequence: TGTGCCAGCAGTGACTCTGGCGGGGGGGCCAATGAGCAGTTCTTC. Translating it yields CASSDSGGGANEQFF.

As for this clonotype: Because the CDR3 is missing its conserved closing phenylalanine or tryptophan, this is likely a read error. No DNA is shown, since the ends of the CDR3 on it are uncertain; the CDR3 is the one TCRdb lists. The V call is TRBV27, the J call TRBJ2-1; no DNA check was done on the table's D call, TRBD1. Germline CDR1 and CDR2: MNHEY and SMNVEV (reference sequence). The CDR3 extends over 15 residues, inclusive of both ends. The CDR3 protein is CASSFQGLNGYTFGS.

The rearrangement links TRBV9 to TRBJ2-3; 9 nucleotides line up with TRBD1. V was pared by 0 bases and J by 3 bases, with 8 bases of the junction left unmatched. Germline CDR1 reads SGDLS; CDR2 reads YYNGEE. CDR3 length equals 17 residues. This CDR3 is CASSVAWGQGRTDTQYF. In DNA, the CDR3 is TGTGCCAGCAGCGTAGCTTGGGGACAGGGCAGGACAGATACGCAGTATTTT.

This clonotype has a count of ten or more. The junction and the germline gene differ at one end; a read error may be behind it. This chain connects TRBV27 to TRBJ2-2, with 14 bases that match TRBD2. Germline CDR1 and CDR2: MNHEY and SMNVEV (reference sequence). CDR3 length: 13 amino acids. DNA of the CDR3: TGTGCCAGCAACCCAGAGACTAGCGGGGGGGCACTTTTT. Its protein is CASNPETSGGALF.

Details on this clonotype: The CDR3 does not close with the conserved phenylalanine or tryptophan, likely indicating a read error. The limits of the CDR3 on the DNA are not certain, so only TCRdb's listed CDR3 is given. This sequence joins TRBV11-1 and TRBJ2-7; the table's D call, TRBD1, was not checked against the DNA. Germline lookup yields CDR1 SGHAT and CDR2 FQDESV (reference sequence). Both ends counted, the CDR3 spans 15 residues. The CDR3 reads CASSTTNRGGYTFGS.

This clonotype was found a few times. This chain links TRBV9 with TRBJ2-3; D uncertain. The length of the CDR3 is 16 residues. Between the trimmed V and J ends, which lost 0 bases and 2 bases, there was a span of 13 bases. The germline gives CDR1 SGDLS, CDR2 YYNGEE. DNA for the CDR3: TGTGCCAGCAGCGTAGGTCTGGACCTAGTCACAGATACGCAGTATTTT. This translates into CASSVGLDLVTDTQYF. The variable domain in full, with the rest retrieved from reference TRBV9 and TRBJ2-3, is DSGVTQTPKHLITATGQRVTLRCSPRSGDLSVYWYQQSLDQGLQFLIQYYNGEERAKGNILERFSAQQFPDLHSELNLSSLELGDSALYFCASSVGLDLVTDTQYFGPGTRLTVL.